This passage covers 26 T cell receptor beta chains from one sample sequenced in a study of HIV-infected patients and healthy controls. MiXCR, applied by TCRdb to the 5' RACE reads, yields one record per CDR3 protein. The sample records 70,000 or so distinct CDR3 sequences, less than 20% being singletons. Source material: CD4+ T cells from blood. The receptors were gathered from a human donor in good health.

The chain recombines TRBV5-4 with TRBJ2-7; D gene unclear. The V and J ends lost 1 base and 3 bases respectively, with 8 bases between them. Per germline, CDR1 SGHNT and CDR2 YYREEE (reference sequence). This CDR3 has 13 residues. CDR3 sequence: CASSLQTHYEQYF. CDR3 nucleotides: TGTGCCAGCAGCTTGCAGACCCACTACGAGCAGTACTTC. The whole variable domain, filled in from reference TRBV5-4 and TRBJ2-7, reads ETGVTQSPTHLIKTRGQQVTLRCSSQSGHNTVSWYQQALGQGPQFIFQYYREEENGRGNFPPRFSGLQFPNYSSELNVNALELDDSALYLCASSLQTHYEQYFGPGTRLTVT.

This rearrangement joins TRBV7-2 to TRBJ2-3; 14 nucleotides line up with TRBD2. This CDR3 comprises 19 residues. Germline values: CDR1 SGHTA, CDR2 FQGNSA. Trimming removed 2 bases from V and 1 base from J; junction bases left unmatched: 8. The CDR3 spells CASSLWRLAGGPGTDTQYF. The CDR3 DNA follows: TGTGCCAGCAGCTTATGGAGACTAGCGGGAGGGCCGGGCACAGATACGCAGTATTTT. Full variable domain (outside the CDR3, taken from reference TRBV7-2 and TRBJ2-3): GAGVSQSPSNKVTEKGKDVELRCDPISGHTALYWYRQSLGQGLEFLIYFQGNSAPDKSGLPSDRFSAERTGGSVSTLTIQRTQQEDSAVYLCASSLWRLAGGPGTDTQYFGPGTRLTVL.

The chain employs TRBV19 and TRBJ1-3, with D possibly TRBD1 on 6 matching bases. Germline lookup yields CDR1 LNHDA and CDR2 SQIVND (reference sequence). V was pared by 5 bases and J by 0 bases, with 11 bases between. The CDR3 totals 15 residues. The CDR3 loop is CASSPRGLSGNTIYF. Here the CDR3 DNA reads TGTGCCAGTAGTCCGCGGGGGCTCTCTGGAAACACCATATATTTT.

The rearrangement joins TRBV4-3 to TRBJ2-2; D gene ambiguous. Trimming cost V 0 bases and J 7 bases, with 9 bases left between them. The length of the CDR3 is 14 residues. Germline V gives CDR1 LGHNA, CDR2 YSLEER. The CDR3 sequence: CASSQDGNVGELFF. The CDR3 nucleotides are TGCGCCAGCAGCCAAGATGGGAATGTCGGGGAGCTGTTTTTT.

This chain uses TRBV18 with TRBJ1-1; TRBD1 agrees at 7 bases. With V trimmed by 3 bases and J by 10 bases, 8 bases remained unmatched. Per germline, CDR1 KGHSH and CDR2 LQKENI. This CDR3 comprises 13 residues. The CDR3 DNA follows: TGTGCCAGCTCACCGGGACAGAGTGATGTAGCTTTCTTT. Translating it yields CASSPGQSDVAFF.

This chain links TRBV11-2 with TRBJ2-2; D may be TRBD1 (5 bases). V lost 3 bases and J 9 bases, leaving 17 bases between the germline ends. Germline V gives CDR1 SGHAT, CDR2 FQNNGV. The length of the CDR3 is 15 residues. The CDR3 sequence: CASSLDNRSGRELFF. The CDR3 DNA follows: TGTGCCAGCAGCTTGGATAACAGGTCCGGCCGGGAGCTGTTTTTT.

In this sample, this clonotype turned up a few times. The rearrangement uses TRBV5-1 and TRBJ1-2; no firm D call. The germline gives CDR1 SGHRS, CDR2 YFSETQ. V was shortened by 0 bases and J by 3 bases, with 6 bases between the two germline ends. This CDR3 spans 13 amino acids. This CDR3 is CASSLDGDYGYTF. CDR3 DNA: TGCGCCAGCAGCTTGGACGGAGACTATGGCTACACCTTC.

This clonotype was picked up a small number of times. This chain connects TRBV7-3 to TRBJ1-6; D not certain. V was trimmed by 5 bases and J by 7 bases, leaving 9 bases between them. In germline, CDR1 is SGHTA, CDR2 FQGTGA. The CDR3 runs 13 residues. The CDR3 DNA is TGTGCCAGCAGCCCGCAACAGAATTCACCCCTCCACTTT. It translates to CASSPQQNSPLHF.

The CDR3 coding sequence is TGTGCCAGCAGCCTGAACCAAGAGACCCAGTACTTC. This encodes CASSLNQETQYF. The chain has TRBV7-9 and TRBJ2-5; no clear D. Trimming took off 5 bases at V and 0 bases at J, with 4 bases between the two ends. Germline values: CDR1 SEHNR, CDR2 FQNEAQ (reference sequence). CDR3 length: 12 amino acids. Looking up the rest from reference TRBV7-9 and TRBJ2-5 gives the full variable domain: DTGVSQNPRHKITKRGQNVTFRCDPISEHNRLYWYRQTLGQGPEFLTYFQNEAQLEKSRLLSDRFSAERPKGSFSTLEIQRTEQGDSAMYLCASSLNQETQYFGPGTRLLVL.

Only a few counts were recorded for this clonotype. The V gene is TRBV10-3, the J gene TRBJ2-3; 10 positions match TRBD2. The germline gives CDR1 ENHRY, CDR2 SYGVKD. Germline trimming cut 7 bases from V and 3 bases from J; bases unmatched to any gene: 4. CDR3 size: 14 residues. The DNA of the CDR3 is TGTGCCATCATGGCTAGCGGGAGAACAGATACGCAGTATTTT. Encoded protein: CAIMASGRTDTQYF.

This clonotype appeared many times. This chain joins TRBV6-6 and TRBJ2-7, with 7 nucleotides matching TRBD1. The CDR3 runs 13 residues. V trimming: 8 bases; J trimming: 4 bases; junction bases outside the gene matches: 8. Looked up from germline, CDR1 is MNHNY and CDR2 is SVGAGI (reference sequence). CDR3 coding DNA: TGTGCCAGCTTCGACAGGGTGCGATACGAGCAGTACTTC. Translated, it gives CASFDRVRYEQYF.

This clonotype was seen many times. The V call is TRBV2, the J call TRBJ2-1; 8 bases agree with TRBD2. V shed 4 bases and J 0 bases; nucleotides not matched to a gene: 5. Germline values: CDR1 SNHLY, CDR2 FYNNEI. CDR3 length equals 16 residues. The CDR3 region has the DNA TGTGCCAGCAGTGTACAGCGGGGGAGCTCCTACAATGAGCAGTTCTTC. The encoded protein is CASSVQRGSSYNEQFF.

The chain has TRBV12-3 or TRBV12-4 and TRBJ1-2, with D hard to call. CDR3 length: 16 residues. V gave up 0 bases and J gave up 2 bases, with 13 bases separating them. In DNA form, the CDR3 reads TGTGCCAGCAGTTTAGCCCCGGGCCTCCAGAACTATGGCTACACCTTC. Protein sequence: CASSLAPGLQNYGYTF.

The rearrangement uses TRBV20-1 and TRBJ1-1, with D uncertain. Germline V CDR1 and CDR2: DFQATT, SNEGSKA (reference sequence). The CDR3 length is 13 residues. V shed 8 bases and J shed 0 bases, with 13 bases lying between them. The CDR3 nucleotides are TGCAGTCAGGACTTCCCTATGAACACTGAAGCTTTCTTT. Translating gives CSQDFPMNTEAFF.

CDR3 protein: CAWSQDTRSRGNQPQHF. The DNA of the CDR3 is TGTGCCTGGAGCCAGGACACCCGCTCCCGAGGCAATCAGCCCCAGCATTTT. The chain employs TRBV30 and TRBJ1-5, with D possibly TRBD1 on 5 matching bases. The ends were cut back, 3 bases at V and 2 bases at J, with 20 bases in the middle. Germline-derived CDR1 and CDR2 are GTSNPN and SVGIG (reference sequence). The CDR3 totals 17 residues.

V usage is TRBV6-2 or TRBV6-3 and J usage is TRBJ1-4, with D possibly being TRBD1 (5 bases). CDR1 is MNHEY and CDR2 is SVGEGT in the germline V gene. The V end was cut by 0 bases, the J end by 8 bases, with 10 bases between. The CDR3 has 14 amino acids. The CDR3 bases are TGTGCCAGCAGTTACTCGAGCAGGGCGGAAAAACTGTTTTTT. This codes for CASSYSSRAEKLFF.

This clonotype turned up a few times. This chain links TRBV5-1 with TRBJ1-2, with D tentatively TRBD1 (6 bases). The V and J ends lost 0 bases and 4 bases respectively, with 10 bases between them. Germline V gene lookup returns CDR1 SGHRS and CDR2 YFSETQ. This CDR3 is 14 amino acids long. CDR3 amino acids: CASSLAWTVYGYTF. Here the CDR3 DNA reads TGCGCCAGCAGCTTGGCCTGGACAGTCTATGGCTACACCTTC.

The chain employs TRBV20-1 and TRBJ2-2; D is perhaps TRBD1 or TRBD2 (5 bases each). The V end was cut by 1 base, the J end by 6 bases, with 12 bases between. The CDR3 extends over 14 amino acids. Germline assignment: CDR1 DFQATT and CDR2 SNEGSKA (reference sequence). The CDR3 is CSARGERGSGELFF. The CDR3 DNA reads TGCAGTGCTAGAGGCGAGAGGGGCTCCGGGGAGCTGTTTTTT.

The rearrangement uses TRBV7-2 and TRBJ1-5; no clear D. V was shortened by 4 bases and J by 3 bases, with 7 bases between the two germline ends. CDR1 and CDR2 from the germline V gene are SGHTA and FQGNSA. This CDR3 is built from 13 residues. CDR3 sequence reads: CASSSQDNQPQHF. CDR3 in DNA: TGTGCCAGCAGCTCCCAGGACAATCAGCCCCAGCATTTT.

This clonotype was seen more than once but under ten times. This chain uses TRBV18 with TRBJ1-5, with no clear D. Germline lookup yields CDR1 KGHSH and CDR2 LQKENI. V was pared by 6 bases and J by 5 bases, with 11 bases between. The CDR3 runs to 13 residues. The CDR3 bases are TGTGCCAGCTCGCAAGAAGGGTATCAGCCCCAGCATTTT. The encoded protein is CASSQEGYQPQHF.

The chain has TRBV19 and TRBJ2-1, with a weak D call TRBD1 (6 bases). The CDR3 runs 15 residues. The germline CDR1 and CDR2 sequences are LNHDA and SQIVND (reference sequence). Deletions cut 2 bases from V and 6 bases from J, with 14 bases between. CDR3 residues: CASSIRGVDSNEQFF. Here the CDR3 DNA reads TGTGCCAGTAGTATAAGGGGTGTGGACAGCAATGAGCAGTTCTTC.

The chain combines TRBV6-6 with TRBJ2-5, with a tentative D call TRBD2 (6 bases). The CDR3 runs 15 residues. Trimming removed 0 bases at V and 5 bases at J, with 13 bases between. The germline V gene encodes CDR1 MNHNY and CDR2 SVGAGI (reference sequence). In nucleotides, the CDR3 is TGTGCCAGCAGTTACTCGAGTAGGGCGGGGGAGACCCAGTACTTC. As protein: CASSYSSRAGETQYF.

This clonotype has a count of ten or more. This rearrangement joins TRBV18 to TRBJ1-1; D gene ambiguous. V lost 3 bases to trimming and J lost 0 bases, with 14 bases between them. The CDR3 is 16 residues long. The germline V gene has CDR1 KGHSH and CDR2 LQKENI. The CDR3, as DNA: TGTGCCAGCTCACCGGATAGTCCCGGGGTGAACACTGAAGCTTTCTTT. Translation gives CASSPDSPGVNTEAFF.

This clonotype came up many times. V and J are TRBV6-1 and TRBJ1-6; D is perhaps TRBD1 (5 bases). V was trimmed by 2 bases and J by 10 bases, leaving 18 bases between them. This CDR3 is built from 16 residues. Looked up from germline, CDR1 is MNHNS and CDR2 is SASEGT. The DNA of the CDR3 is TGTGCCAGCAGTGAATCGGGGGGGTACGATGGCTCACCCCTCCACTTT. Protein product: CASSESGGYDGSPLHF.

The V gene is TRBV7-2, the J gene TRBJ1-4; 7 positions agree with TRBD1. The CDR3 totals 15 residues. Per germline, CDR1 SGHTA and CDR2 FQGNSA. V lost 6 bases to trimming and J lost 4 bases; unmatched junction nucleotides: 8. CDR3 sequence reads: CASSFHQGDNEKLFF. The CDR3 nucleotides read TGTGCCAGCAGTTTCCACCAGGGGGATAATGAAAAACTGTTTTTT.

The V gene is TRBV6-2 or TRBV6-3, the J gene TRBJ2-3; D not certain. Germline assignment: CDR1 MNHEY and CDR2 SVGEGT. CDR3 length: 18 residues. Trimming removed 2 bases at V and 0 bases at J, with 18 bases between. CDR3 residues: CASSYARHTYASTDTQYF. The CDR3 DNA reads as TGTGCCAGCAGTTACGCCAGACATACATACGCTAGCACAGATACGCAGTATTTT.